The next 22 T cell receptor beta chains were all read from a single sample in a study of T cell responses to AZD1222 COVID-19 vaccine. Profiled with immunoSEQ multiplex PCR; TCRdb holds only in-frame clones, not every one. The sample lists approximately 88,000 clones; roughly 80% were seen once. The sequenced sample was peripheral blood, obtained on day 0 of AZD1222 vaccination. The receptors shown here come from an adult in good health.

The DNA of the CDR3 is TGTGCCAGCAGCTTAGTGGGTCGGCAGGGGCCCTACGAGCAGTACTTC. This encodes CASSLVGRQGPYEQYF. The chain is built from TRBV7-8 and TRBJ2-7, with TRBD1 as a possible D gene (6 bases). Germline V gene sequence: CDR1 SGHVS, CDR2 FQNEAQ. The CDR3 runs 16 residues. Trimming removed 1 base from V and 2 bases from J, with 15 bases in between. The full variable domain, completed using reference TRBV7-8 and TRBJ2-7, is GAGVSQSPRYKVAKRGQDVALRCDPISGHVSLFWYQQALGQGPEFLTYFQNEAQLDKSGLPSDRFFAERPEGSVSTLKIQRTQQEDSAVYLCASSLVGRQGPYEQYFGPGTRLTVT.

In this sample, this clone turned up a few times. J is TRBJ2-5 and V is TRBV5-6; D remains ambiguous. Deletions cut 1 base from V and 2 bases from J, with 15 bases between. CDR3 length equals 16 residues. Per the germline V gene, CDR1 is SGHDT and CDR2 is YYEEEE. Here the CDR3 DNA reads TGTGCCAGCAGCTTGAAGATCGCGACTGAACAAGAGACCCAGTACTTC. The encoded protein is CASSLKIATEQETQYF.

V and J are TRBV27 and TRBJ1-2; D is possibly TRBD1 (5 bases). The germline gives CDR1 MNHEY, CDR2 SMNVEV (reference sequence). CDR3 length: 16 amino acids. The V and J ends lost 4 bases and 2 bases respectively, with 17 bases between them. The CDR3 nucleotides are TGTGCCAGCAGTTACGGGGGAGGACTGTCGAACTATGGCTACACCTTC. Protein sequence: CASSYGGGLSNYGYTF.

This clone was seen only once. The rearrangement links TRBV5-4 to TRBJ2-7, with 7 bases matching TRBD1. Germline V gene data show CDR1 as SGHNT and CDR2 as YYREEE (reference sequence). The V and J ends lost 4 bases and 7 bases, in that order; junction bases with no gene match: 5. The CDR3 length is 12 residues. CDR3 nucleotides: TGTGCCAGCAGCGGCGCAGGGGGAGAGCAGTACTTC. Protein product: CASSGAGGEQYF.

The rearrangement joins TRBV5-1 to TRBJ1-5; TRBD1 might be the D (5 bases). This CDR3 is 15 amino acids long. Germline CDR1 reads SGHRS; CDR2 reads YFSETQ. Trimming stripped 0 bases from V and 7 bases from J, with 14 bases between. The CDR3 loop is CASSLAGRGGQPQHF. In DNA, the CDR3 is TGCGCCAGCAGCTTGGCCGGTAGGGGAGGCCAGCCCCAGCATTTT.

The CDR3 region has the DNA TGCAGTGCTAGTTATTACAATGAGCAGTTCTTC. It codes for CSASYYNEQFF. The rearrangement links TRBV20-1 to TRBJ2-1; D is unclear. V gave up 3 bases and J gave up 4 bases, with 4 bases separating them. Germline V lookup: CDR1 DFQATT, CDR2 SNEGSKA (reference sequence). The CDR3 is made up of 11 amino acids.

This chain's CDR3 is CASSQPGAGSYEQYF. As DNA, the CDR3 is TGTGCCAGCAGCCAACCCGGGGCCGGATCCTACGAGCAGTACTTC. V usage is TRBV14 and J usage is TRBJ2-7; D may correspond to TRBD1 or TRBD2 (5 bases each). Trimming took 2 bases from V and 1 from J, leaving 12 bases between them. CDR3 size: 15 residues. CDR1 and CDR2 (germline): SGHDN, FVKESK.

This clone has only a few counts. The chain has TRBV7-6 and TRBJ1-1; possible D gene TRBD1, 5 bases. This CDR3 spans 15 amino acids. Germline CDR1 reads SGHVS; CDR2 reads FNYEAQ. Between the trimmed V and J ends, which lost 0 bases and 4 bases, there was a span of 12 bases. The CDR3 region is CASSLAPQGGTEAFF. CDR3 nucleotide sequence: TGTGCCAGCAGCTTAGCGCCGCAGGGTGGCACTGAAGCTTTCTTT.

This clone was detected only once. The chain couples TRBV5-1 to TRBJ2-1; D gene ambiguous. This CDR3 has 10 amino acids. V dropped 9 bases and J dropped 10 bases, with 11 bases sitting between them. Germline V gives CDR1 SGHRS, CDR2 YFSETQ. CDR3 sequence reads: CAIPTGEQFF. CDR3 coding DNA: TGCGCCATTCCGACCGGGGAGCAGTTCTTC.

V usage is TRBV27 and J usage is TRBJ2-2, with D unclear. CDR1 and CDR2 (germline): MNHEY, SMNVEV (reference sequence). V was trimmed by 3 bases and J by 0 bases, leaving 5 bases between them. This CDR3 contains 14 residues. The CDR3 sequence is CASSFIANTGELFF. DNA of the CDR3: TGTGCCAGCAGTTTCATCGCGAACACCGGGGAGCTGTTTTTT.

The chain has TRBV10-1 and TRBJ2-7, with TRBD1 identical over 8 bases. Germline loops: CDR1 WNHNN, CDR2 SYGVQD (reference sequence). The V segment lost 2 bases and the J segment 8 bases; nucleotides outside the gene matches: 14. CDR3 length: 16 amino acids. In nucleotides, the CDR3 is TGCGCCAGCAGTGAGGGACCGGGACAGGTGACAGCTCAGCAGTACTTC. It specifies CASSEGPGQVTAQQYF.

The chain couples TRBV19 to TRBJ2-3, with D possibly TRBD2 on 6 matching bases. V dropped 3 bases and J dropped 5 bases, with 6 bases sitting between them. CDR3 length: 12 amino acids. Germline V CDR1 and CDR2: LNHDA, SQIVND (reference sequence). DNA of the CDR3: TGTGCCAGTAGTATGGAGGGAGATACGCAGTATTTT. It specifies CASSMEGDTQYF.

This sequence joins TRBV14 and TRBJ2-3; 9 nucleotides line up with TRBD1. The CDR3 spans 15 residues. CDR1 is SGHDN and CDR2 is FVKESK in the germline V gene. With 6 bases clipped from V and 1 base from J, the junction kept 5 bases outside the gene matches. As DNA, the CDR3 is TGTGCCAGCAGTCGACAGGGGGTGGGCACAGATACGCAGTATTTT. Its protein product is CASSRQGVGTDTQYF.

The chain couples TRBV18 to TRBJ2-7, with 9 bases matching TRBD2. The CDR3 runs to 16 residues. With 8 bases clipped from V and 5 bases from J, the junction kept 16 bases outside the gene matches. CDR1 and CDR2 from the germline V gene are KGHSH and LQKENI. CDR3 in amino acids: CASPETVAGEFNEQYF. CDR3 in DNA: TGTGCCAGCCCAGAAACCGTAGCGGGAGAGTTTAACGAGCAGTACTTC.

The chain combines TRBV18 with TRBJ2-7, with a tentative D call TRBD2 (5 bases). The V end lost 6 bases, the J end lost 6 bases, and 18 bases lay between the germline ends. Germline values: CDR1 KGHSH, CDR2 LQKENI. The length of the CDR3 is 14 residues. The CDR3 region has the DNA TGTGCCAGCTCGCCGGGAAACCCCTCGGGCGAGCAGTACTTC. This sequence encodes CASSPGNPSGEQYF. Full variable domain (rest looked up from reference TRBV18 and TRBJ2-7): NAGVMQNPRHLVRRRGQEARLRCSPMKGHSHVYWYRQLPEEGLKFMVYLQKENIIDESGMPKERFSAEFPKEGPSILRIQQVVRGDSAAYFCASSPGNPSGEQYFGPGTRLTVT.

This chain connects TRBV5-1 to TRBJ2-3; D gene unclear. Per germline, CDR1 SGHRS and CDR2 YFSETQ. The CDR3 has 13 amino acids. V lost 0 bases to trimming and J lost 2 bases, with 4 bases between them. CDR3 nucleotide sequence: TGCGCCAGCAGCTTGGCCGACACAGATACGCAGTATTTT. It codes for CASSLADTDTQYF.

This chain joins TRBV27 and TRBJ1-5; D possibly corresponds to TRBD1 (5 bases). The CDR3 totals 16 residues. Germline V lookup: CDR1 MNHEY, CDR2 SMNVEV (reference sequence). Trimming took off 1 base at V and 2 bases at J, with 12 bases between the two ends. In nucleotides, the CDR3 is TGTGCCAGCAGTTTATGGGGGGAGGACGGCAATCAGCCCCAGCATTTT. Amino acid sequence: CASSLWGEDGNQPQHF.

This clone was found a few times. The gene calls are TRBV11-2 and TRBJ1-2; the D is unclear. The CDR3 loop spans 15 amino acids. The V end was cut by 5 bases, the J end by 1 base, with 14 bases between. Germline CDR1 and CDR2: SGHAT and FQNNGV. The CDR3 reads CASSPDTTLNYGYTF. CDR3 nucleotides: TGTGCCAGCAGCCCCGACACAACTCTTAACTATGGCTACACCTTC.

The rearrangement joins TRBV9 to TRBJ2-3; maybe TRBD2 (5 bases). The CDR3 totals 14 residues. V lost 3 bases and J 2 bases, leaving 10 bases between the germline ends. Germline V lookup: CDR1 SGDLS, CDR2 YYNGEE. As DNA, the CDR3 is TGTGCCAGCAGCGCCGGAGGACTCACAGATACGCAGTATTTT. It encodes CASSAGGLTDTQYF.

In this sample, this clone turned up a few times. J is TRBJ2-7 and V is TRBV21-1; TRBD1 is the table's D call, not checked against the DNA. TRBV21-1 is a recognized pseudogene. The CDR3 runs 17 residues. The DNA of the CDR3 is TGTGCCAGCAGCAAAAAGTACTCAGGGGTCCCGGGCTACGAGCAGTACTTC. This encodes CASSKKYSGVPGYEQYF.

This clone was seen a handful of times. The chain has TRBV2 and TRBJ1-5; D is perhaps TRBD1 (5 bases). The CDR3 sequence is 14 residues long. Trimming removed 4 bases at V and 5 bases at J, with 12 bases between. Germline CDR1 is SNHLY and CDR2 is FYNNEI. In DNA form, the CDR3 reads TGTGCCAGCAGTGGGGGCAGTAGGGATCAGCCCCAGCATTTT. It translates to CASSGGSRDQPQHF.

This clone was counted only a few times. The V and J genes are TRBV27 and TRBJ2-1; the match to TRBD2 covers 14 bases. There are 15 residues in the CDR3. The ends lost 6 bases at V and 4 bases at J; junction bases unmatched: 2. The germline V gene encodes CDR1 MNHEY and CDR2 SMNVEV (reference sequence). The chain's CDR3 is CASSRLAGGYNEQFF. DNA for the CDR3: TGTGCCAGCAGCCGACTAGCGGGAGGGTACAATGAGCAGTTCTTC.